These 16 T cell receptor beta chains share one sample of origin, sequenced in a study of blood T cells in healthy people across ages. For the second PCR, which ran for 7 to 11 cycles, a sample-barcoded 5' primer and a J-beta primer mix were used. TCRdb passed the 5' RACE reads through MiXCR, listing each CDR3 protein once. In the table there are 350,000 to 450,000 distinct CDR3 sequences, 50% to 60% of which are singletons. The sequencing sample was made of blood. Receptors originate from a man in his 60s in good health.

The rearrangement joins TRBV29-1 to TRBJ2-5; 7 bases are shared with TRBD1. After removal of 6 bases from V and 5 bases from J, the junction contained 9 bases not matched to a gene. The CDR3 consists of 13 residues. CDR1 SQVTM and CDR2 ANQGSEA come from the germline V gene. CDR3 nucleotides: TGCAGCGTGGCCCGACAGGGCGGGGAGACCCAGTACTTC. Its translation is CSVARQGGETQYF.

The genes are TRBV6-5 and TRBJ1-5; D not resolved. Germline V gives CDR1 MNHEY, CDR2 SVGAGI. This CDR3 comprises 15 residues. V shed 6 bases and J shed 2 bases, with 14 bases lying between them. The DNA for the CDR3 is TGTGCCAGCAGCTACCCGCGAGAGGGCAATCAGCCCCAGCATTTT. Translation gives CASSYPREGNQPQHF.

This clonotype was observed a handful of times. V gene TRBV5-1 combines with J gene TRBJ2-3, with 8 bases matching TRBD2. Germline trimming cut 1 base from V and 3 bases from J; bases unmatched to any gene: 4. The CDR3 runs to 15 residues. The germline V gene encodes CDR1 SGHRS and CDR2 YFSETQ. The chain's CDR3 is CASSLTGTRTDTQYF. The CDR3 region has the DNA TGCGCCAGCAGCTTGACCGGGACTAGGACAGATACGCAGTATTTT.

The CDR3 nucleotides read TGTGCCAGCAGGGGGGGTTACAATCAGCCCCAGCATTTT. Translated, it gives CASRGGYNQPQHF. The rearrangement links TRBV10-3 to TRBJ1-5, with 7 positions matching TRBD1. Germline CDR1 is ENHRY and CDR2 is SYGVKD. The CDR3 runs 13 residues. Germline trimming cut 10 bases from V and 3 bases from J; bases unmatched to any gene: 6.

This clonotype appeared once. V usage is TRBV7-9 and J usage is TRBJ2-7; 9 bases map to TRBD2. The germline CDR1 and CDR2 sequences are SEHNR and FQNEAQ (reference sequence). The CDR3 contains 14 residues. Germline trimming cut 2 bases from V and 7 bases from J; bases unmatched to any gene: 6. Here the CDR3 DNA reads TGTGCCAGCAGCTTACCTAGCGGGGCGGGGGAGCAGTACTTC. Encoded protein: CASSLPSGAGEQYF.

The J gene is TRBJ2-4, the V gene TRBV12-3 or TRBV12-4; no reliable D call. V lost 5 bases and J lost 7, with 12 bases in between. CDR3 length equals 13 residues. The CDR3 loop reads CASSVRVGNIQYF. In nucleotides, the CDR3 is TGTGCCAGCAGTGTTAGGGTGGGGAACATTCAGTACTTC.

The chain links TRBV4-2 to TRBJ2-7; D might be TRBD2 (5 bases). The end of the DNA aligns better with TRBJ2-5, so the J call may be wrong. This CDR3 region has 14 residues. The germline V gene has CDR1 LGHNA and CDR2 YNFKEQ. CDR3 loop: CASSQDAGRETQYF. The CDR3 DNA follows: TGTGCCAGCAGCCAAGATGCGGGTCGGGAGACCCAGTACTTC.

V gene TRBV6-2 or TRBV6-3 combines with J gene TRBJ2-1, with a possible D match to TRBD2 (6 bases). Trimming left V 4 bases short and J 0 bases short, with 25 bases between. This CDR3 has 20 amino acids. The V gene's germline CDR1 is MNHEY and CDR2 SVGEGT. The CDR3 sequence is CASSLIPGTGRPSSYNEQFF. The CDR3 DNA sequence: TGTGCCAGCAGTTTGATACCCGGGACTGGTCGTCCGAGCTCCTACAATGAGCAGTTCTTC.

Comment on this clonotype: One base away lies a much larger clone, so this may be a sequencing read error. The J gene is TRBJ1-2, the V gene TRBV6-2 or TRBV6-3; D is unresolved. The V end was cut by 7 bases, the J end by 8 bases, with 11 bases between. The CDR3 totals 11 residues. Germline V gives CDR1 MNHEY, CDR2 SVGEGT. Written as DNA, the CDR3 is TGTGCCAGCACCTCGGGCAGCGGCTACACCTTC. This encodes CASTSGSGYTF.

There are many counts of this clonotype. The chain recombines TRBV10-3 with TRBJ2-5; 11 nucleotides line up with TRBD2. Germline CDR1 is ENHRY and CDR2 is SYGVKD. The CDR3 contains 16 residues. Trimming removed 4 bases from V and 5 bases from J; junction bases left unmatched: 9. The CDR3 protein is CAISVGPLAGGETQYF. As DNA, the CDR3 is TGTGCCATCAGTGTAGGACCTCTAGCGGGGGGCGAGACCCAGTACTTC.

This chain's CDR3 is CSASLRRGNTEAFF. In DNA, the CDR3 is TGCAGTGCTAGTCTGAGGCGGGGGAACACTGAAGCTTTCTTT. The rearrangement links TRBV20-1 to TRBJ1-1; D gene ambiguous. The CDR3 runs 14 residues. The V gene lost 3 bases and the J gene lost 1 base, with 12 bases spanning the gap. Germline CDR1 reads DFQATT; CDR2 reads SNEGSKA (reference sequence).

This clonotype has only a few counts. The chain carries TRBV20-1 and TRBJ2-7; D unresolved. V was pared by 6 bases and J by 0 bases, with 12 bases between. The CDR3 totals 13 residues. Germline lookup yields CDR1 DFQATT and CDR2 SNEGSKA (reference sequence). CDR3 residues: CSAPGSASYEQYF. Written as DNA, the CDR3 is TGCAGTGCCCCGGGCTCTGCCTCCTACGAGCAGTACTTC.

The chain uses TRBV3-1 and TRBJ2-5; TRBD1 might be the D (6 bases). The CDR3 length is 13 residues. The V end lost 3 bases, the J end lost 11 bases, and 16 bases lay between the germline ends. Germline CDR1 is LGHDT and CDR2 is YNNKEL (reference sequence). CDR3 sequence: CASSQEVGARQYF. The DNA for the CDR3 is TGTGCCAGCAGCCAGGAAGTGGGGGCACGGCAGTACTTC.

V and J are TRBV20-1 and TRBJ2-5, with a possible D match to TRBD2 (6 bases). The better agreement between TRBJ2-7 and the DNA end casts doubt on the J call. The CDR3 extends over 12 amino acids. CDR1 DFQATT and CDR2 SNEGSKA come from the germline V gene (reference sequence). CDR3: CSAGWGVTEQYF. The CDR3 nucleotides are TGCAGTGCCGGGTGGGGGGTCACCGAGCAGTACTTC.

This clonotype came up a few times. This sequence joins TRBV28 and TRBJ1-2; unclear D gene. Between the trimmed V and J ends, which lost 5 bases and 7 bases, there was a span of 8 bases. CDR1 and CDR2 (germline): MDHEN, SYDVKM. CDR3 length: 11 amino acids. The CDR3 DNA sequence: TGTGCCAGCAGTGATGGACGTGGCTACACCTTC. Residues: CASSDGRGYTF.

The CDR3 region is CASSARGTGANVLTF. The CDR3 nucleotides are TGTGCCAGCAGCGCCCGTGGGACTGGGGCCAACGTCCTGACTTTC. This rearrangement joins TRBV7-8 to TRBJ2-6; D not resolved. The CDR3 runs to 15 residues. Per germline, CDR1 SGHVS and CDR2 FQNEAQ. Trimming pared 5 bases from V and 2 bases from J, leaving 10 bases between.